One and the same sample provided the 15 T cell receptor beta chains below, sequenced in a study of regulatory T cells in long-lasting Graves disease. The time point here: newly diagnosed GD, antithyroid drugs for less than 3 months. Generation of the TCR library employed RNA extracted from PBMCs. Combining iRepertoire HTBI primers with Arm-PCR of CDR3 regions, the authors built TCR beta libraries. TCRdb reprocessed the multiplex PCR reads with MiXCR, giving one entry per CDR3 protein. The sample has around 470,000 distinct CDR3 sequences, 14% seen once. These data were likewise used in another study, on T cells in Graves' hyperthyroidism and ophthalmopathy.

This specimen was peripheral blood mononuclear cells (PBMCs), taken at new diagnosis, from a patient treated with antithyroid drugs. Receptors originate from a woman aged 50 to 65 with Graves disease.

This clonotype was detected ten times or more. The gene calls are TRBV12-3 or TRBV12-4 and TRBJ1-5; D is perhaps TRBD1 (5 bases). This CDR3 comprises 16 residues. With 5 bases removed from V and 2 bases from J, the gap between germline ends came to 16 bases. CDR3 sequence: CASSPAGAGGNQPQHF. The CDR3 bases are TGTGCCAGCAGTCCCGCCGGGGCGGGGGGCAATCAGCCCCAGCATTTT.

A few counts support this clonotype. CDR3 loop: CASSQGGINYGYTF. As DNA, the CDR3 is TGTGCCAGCAGCCAAGGGGGAATTAACTATGGCTACACCTTC. The rearrangement uses TRBV3-1 and TRBJ1-2; D not certain. The CDR3 loop spans 14 amino acids. Germline CDR1 and CDR2: LGHDT and YNNKEL (reference sequence). The V end lost 1 base, the J end lost 1 base, and 7 bases lay between the germline ends.

The rearrangement uses TRBV4-1 and TRBJ1-1; D possibly corresponds to TRBD1 (5 bases). The CDR3 length is 16 residues. CDR1 is MGHRA and CDR2 is YSYEKL in the germline V gene. Trimming removed 4 bases from V and 4 bases from J, with 19 bases in between. The CDR3: CASSPPWTPYFTEAFF. The CDR3 DNA reads as TGCGCCAGCAGCCCGCCCTGGACACCTTATTTCACTGAAGCTTTCTTT.

The CDR3 is CASSKVAGAGDTQYF. CDR3 DNA sequence: TGTGCCAGCAGTAAAGTAGCGGGAGCGGGAGATACGCAGTATTTT. This sequence joins TRBV5-8 and TRBJ2-3; 9 bases align to TRBD2. The CDR3 is 15 amino acids. V trimming: 5 bases; J trimming: 5 bases; junction bases outside the gene matches: 9. The germline gives CDR1 SGHTS, CDR2 YDEGEE. Looking up the rest from reference TRBV5-8 and TRBJ2-3 gives the full variable domain: EAGVTQSPTHLIKTRGQQATLRCSPISGHTSVYWYQQALGLGLQFLLWYDEGEERNRGNFPPRFSGRQFPNYSSELNVNALELEDSALYLCASSKVAGAGDTQYFGPGTRLTVL.

This clonotype occurred many times. The chain joins TRBV24-1 to TRBJ2-5, with 9 bases identical to TRBD1. Germline V gene lookup returns CDR1 KGHDR and CDR2 SFDVKD. The length of the CDR3 is 15 residues. J gave up 5 bases and V 5 bases, and 8 bases lay outside the gene matches. CDR3 in DNA: TGTGCCACCAGTGCCCGACAGGGGGTTACGGAGACCCAGTACTTC. Protein product: CATSARQGVTETQYF.

This clonotype was picked up many times. The genes are TRBV28 and TRBJ2-7; no clear D gene. Trimming shortened V by 3 bases and J by 0 bases, and 15 bases separated the two germline ends. This CDR3 has 16 residues. CDR1 MDHEN and CDR2 SYDVKM come from the germline V gene. The CDR3 region is CASSFVQNSLSYEQYF. For the CDR3, the DNA is TGTGCCAGCAGTTTCGTCCAGAACAGCCTCTCCTACGAGCAGTACTTC.

This clonotype was picked up many times. The rearrangement joins TRBV29-1 to TRBJ2-3; D is unresolved. CDR1 SQVTM and CDR2 ANQGSEA come from the germline V gene. This CDR3 has 19 residues. V lost 3 bases and J lost 1, with 26 bases in between. For the CDR3, the DNA is TGCAGCGTTGATACTGGGCGAGCGTACGACATACCTCGCACAGATACGCAGTATTTT. Protein product: CSVDTGRAYDIPRTDTQYF.

This clonotype turned up a few times. CDR3: CASSTPGQHGYNEQFF. As DNA, the CDR3 is TGTGCCAGCAGCACACCGGGACAGCACGGGTACAATGAGCAGTTCTTC. V is TRBV9 and J is TRBJ2-1; TRBD1 agrees at 7 bases. Germline CDR1 and CDR2: SGDLS and YYNGEE. This CDR3 has 16 residues. With V trimmed by 4 bases and J by 4 bases, 11 bases remained unmatched.

V gene TRBV3-1 combines with J gene TRBJ1-6, with 9 nucleotides matching TRBD1. Germline trimming cut 5 bases from V and 5 bases from J; bases unmatched to any gene: 4. There are 15 residues in the CDR3. Germline CDR1 reads LGHDT; CDR2 reads YNNKEL (reference sequence). The CDR3 protein is CASSVRQGDNSPLHF. The CDR3 DNA reads TGTGCCAGCAGCGTAAGACAGGGGGATAATTCACCCCTCCACTTT.

The chain recombines TRBV28 with TRBJ1-2, with 9 bases that match TRBD1. The V and J ends lost 5 bases and 7 bases, in that order; junction bases with no gene match: 14. Germline values: CDR1 MDHEN, CDR2 SYDVKM. CDR3 length: 16 residues. The CDR3 coding sequence is TGTGCCAGCAGTGAGAGCAACAGGGGGCCCGGGTTTGGCTACACCTTC. It codes for CASSESNRGPGFGYTF.

The chain uses TRBV4-1 and TRBJ1-2; 8 bases line up with TRBD1. This CDR3 is 16 amino acids long. V shed 3 bases, J shed 4 bases, and the junction held 10 bases outside the gene matches. Germline CDR1 is MGHRA and CDR2 is YSYEKL. Written as DNA, the CDR3 is TGCGCCAGCAGCCACGCGTTGGACAGGGAAGTCTATGGCTACACCTTC. It specifies CASSHALDREVYGYTF.

There are a few counts of this clonotype. The chain couples TRBV3-1 to TRBJ2-7; TRBD2 agrees at 8 bases. Per the germline V gene, CDR1 is LGHDT and CDR2 is YNNKEL (reference sequence). V lost 1 base to trimming and J lost 3 bases; unmatched junction nucleotides: 5. The CDR3 extends over 15 amino acids. CDR3 in amino acids: CASSQVALADYEQYF. The CDR3 region has the DNA TGTGCCAGCAGCCAAGTGGCACTAGCGGACTACGAGCAGTACTTC.

This clonotype was seen a few times. A clone one base away is much larger, so this may be a read error. Here the CDR3 reads CASSLRVSTEASF. CDR3 DNA sequence: TGTGCCAGCAGCCTTAGGGTTAGCACTGAAGCTTCCTTT. The chain is built from TRBV27 and TRBJ1-1; D ambiguous. Germline V gene lookup returns CDR1 MNHEY and CDR2 SMNVEV (reference sequence). The CDR3 is 13 amino acids.

The rearrangement uses TRBV30 and TRBJ2-1; 9 bases fit TRBD2. Germline-derived CDR1 and CDR2 are GTSNPN and SVGIG (reference sequence). J gave up 7 bases and V 0 bases, and 10 bases lay outside the gene matches. This CDR3 has 16 residues. Here the CDR3 reads CAWSVRGSSGTNEQFF. CDR3 bases: TGTGCCTGGAGTGTACGTGGGTCTAGCGGGACGAATGAGCAGTTCTTC.

This clonotype was counted a few times. This chain connects TRBV4-1 to TRBJ2-7, with D unresolved. In germline, CDR1 is MGHRA, CDR2 YSYEKL. Trimming shortened V by 0 bases and J by 2 bases, and 20 bases separated the two germline ends. CDR3 length: 18 amino acids. The CDR3 spells CASSQEGAGDTRAYEQYF. DNA of the CDR3: TGCGCCAGCAGCCAAGAAGGTGCTGGAGACACCCGCGCCTACGAGCAGTACTTC.